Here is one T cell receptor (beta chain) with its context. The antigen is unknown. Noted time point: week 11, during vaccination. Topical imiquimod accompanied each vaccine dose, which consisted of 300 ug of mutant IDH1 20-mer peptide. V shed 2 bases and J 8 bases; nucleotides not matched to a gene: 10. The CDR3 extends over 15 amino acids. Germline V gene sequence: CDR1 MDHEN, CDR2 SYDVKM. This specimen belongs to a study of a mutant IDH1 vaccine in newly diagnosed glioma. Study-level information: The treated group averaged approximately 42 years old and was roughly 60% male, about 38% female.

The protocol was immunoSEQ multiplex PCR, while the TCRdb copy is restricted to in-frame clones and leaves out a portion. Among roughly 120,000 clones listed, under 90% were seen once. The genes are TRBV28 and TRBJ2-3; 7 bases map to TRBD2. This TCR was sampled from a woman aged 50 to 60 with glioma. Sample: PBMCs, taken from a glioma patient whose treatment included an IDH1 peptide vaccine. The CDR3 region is CASSLRGGPVGTQYF. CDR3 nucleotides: TGTGCCAGCAGTTTAAGGGGAGGGCCCGTGGGTACGCAGTATTTT.